The 14 T cell receptor beta chains below all came from one sample that was sequenced in a study of tumor and adjacent non-tumor tissue in lung cancer. A modified ARM-PCR protocol with three rounds of nested PCR amplified TCRbeta. TCRdb re-called the multiplex PCR reads with MiXCR, one entry per CDR3 protein. The sample has approximately 71,000 distinct CDR3 sequences, roughly three fifths seen once. The template was RNA from unsorted bulk tissue. Sequences were obtained from lung tumor tissue. These receptors all stem from a middle-aged man with non-small cell lung cancer.

With respect to this clonotype: This clone may be a read error of a much larger clone one base away. CDR3 in amino acids: CAGTTGTDYEQYF. The CDR3 nucleotides read TGTGCCGGCACCACCGGGACAGACTACGAGCAGTACTTC. The V and J genes are TRBV7-9 and TRBJ2-7; 7 nucleotides align to TRBD1. The trim removed 11 bases at V and 3 bases at J, leaving 10 bases unmatched. The CDR3 consists of 13 residues. Germline V lookup: CDR1 SEHNR, CDR2 FQNEAQ (reference sequence).

To note about this clonotype: The missing conserved phenylalanine or tryptophan at the end of this CDR3 makes a read error likely. The chain has TRBV29-1 and TRBJ2-7; 10 bases align to TRBD2. Per the germline V gene, CDR1 is SQVTM and CDR2 is ANQGSEA. This CDR3 spans 16 amino acids. The CDR3 bases are TGCAGCGTTAGGGAGCTAGCGGGAGAAGGGGCCTACGAACAGTACCTC. It encodes CSVRELAGEGAYEQYL.

The sample holds many counts of this clonotype. V usage is TRBV5-4 and J usage is TRBJ2-3, with a tentative D call TRBD2 (7 bases). V lost 3 bases, J lost 0 bases, and 17 bases lay in between. CDR3 size: 17 residues. Germline V gene lookup returns CDR1 SGHNT and CDR2 YYREEE (reference sequence). This chain's CDR3 is CASSWGGGATSTDTQYF. CDR3 bases: TGTGCCAGCAGCTGGGGGGGCGGAGCCACTAGCACAGATACGCAGTATTTT.

With respect to this clonotype: A much larger clonotype is one base distant, so this may be a read error. The CDR3 end shows no conserved phenylalanine or tryptophan, and so a read error is likely. This chain connects TRBV20-1 to TRBJ2-1; D unresolved. This CDR3 has 11 amino acids. Trimming took 3 bases from V and 8 from J, leaving 8 bases between them. Germline CDR1 and CDR2: DFQATT and SNEGSKA (reference sequence). As DNA, the CDR3 is TGCAGTGCTAGGTCGCCCTATGAGCAGTTCCTC. Encoded protein: CSARSPYEQFL.

The chain recombines TRBV28 with TRBJ2-1; D is uncertain. Per the germline V gene, CDR1 is MDHEN and CDR2 is SYDVKM. The CDR3 runs to 12 residues. The germline V and J ends were trimmed by 8 bases and 7 bases, with 12 bases remaining between them. CDR3 coding DNA: TGTGCCAGCTGCTGGCAGCGTAATGAGCAGTTCTTC. It yields the protein CASCWQRNEQFF.

The V gene is TRBV12-3 or TRBV12-4, the J gene TRBJ2-7, with TRBD1 matching 7 bases. CDR3 length: 12 amino acids. With 11 bases clipped from V and 7 bases from J, the junction kept 11 bases outside the gene matches. For the CDR3, the DNA is TGTGCCGACAGTTTAACAGGGGCTGAGCAGTACTTC. This sequence encodes CADSLTGAEQYF.

The genes are TRBV2 and TRBJ2-1; D unresolved. Germline CDR1 reads SNHLY; CDR2 reads FYNNEI. Deletions cut 1 base from V and 8 bases from J, with 9 bases between. The length of the CDR3 is 13 residues. This chain's CDR3 is CASSEGTVDEQFF. The CDR3 DNA reads TGTGCCAGCAGTGAAGGAACGGTGGATGAGCAGTTCTTC. The whole variable domain, filled in from reference TRBV2 and TRBJ2-1, reads EPEVTQTPSHQVTQMGQEVILRCVPISNHLYFYWYRQILGQKVEFLVSFYNNEISEKSEIFDDQFSVERPDGSNFTLKIRSTKLEDSAMYFCASSEGTVDEQFFGPGTRLTVL.

Comments on this clonotype: One junction end does not reproduce the germline sequence, and a read error may be involved. V and J are TRBV4-2 and TRBJ2-2, with TRBD2 matching 13 bases. The CDR3 is 20 residues long. Per the germline V gene, CDR1 is LGHNA and CDR2 is YNFKEQ. CDR3 sequence reads: CAGSQGPGTSGMASTGELFF. CDR3 bases: TGTGCCGGCAGCCAAGGTCCCGGGACTAGCGGGATGGCCAGCACCGGGGAGCTGTTTTTT.

To note about this clonotype: The CDR3 does not close with the conserved phenylalanine or tryptophan, likely indicating a read error. The chain uses TRBV4-1 and TRBJ2-7; D may be TRBD2 (6 bases). CDR1 MGHRA and CDR2 YSYEKL come from the germline V gene. This CDR3 is 14 amino acids long. The CDR3 DNA sequence: TGCACCAGCAGCTCCTGGAGCAGGGAGGCCGAGCAGTACTCC. It specifies CTSSSWSREAEQYS.

Comments on this clonotype: The junction departs from the called germline gene at one end, perhaps through a read error. The rearrangement joins TRBV12-3 or TRBV12-4 to TRBJ2-5; 9 bases are shared with TRBD1. This CDR3 contains 15 residues. CDR3 in amino acids: CVSRLDRGPGETQYF. In DNA, the CDR3 is TGTGTCAGCAGGCTGGACAGGGGTCCGGGGGAGACCCAGTACTTC.

The chain recombines TRBV20-1 with TRBJ2-7; the D gene is possibly TRBD2 (5 bases). The CDR3 extends over 13 amino acids. V lost 1 base, J lost 3 bases, and 10 bases lay in between. Per germline, CDR1 DFQATT and CDR2 SNEGSKA (reference sequence). The CDR3 is CSARATRDYEQYF. The CDR3 DNA reads as TGCAGTGCTAGAGCTACCCGGGACTACGAGCAGTACTTC.

This chain uses TRBV7-8 with TRBJ2-7, with D possibly being TRBD2 (5 bases). Between the trimmed V and J ends, which lost 5 bases and 6 bases, there was a span of 11 bases. Per germline, CDR1 SGHVS and CDR2 FQNEAQ. The CDR3 is 12 amino acids. CDR3 region: CASSLTGFEQYF. Written as DNA, the CDR3 is TGTGCCAGCAGCCTGACGGGGTTCGAGCAGTACTTC.

Remarks on this clonotype: Without the conserved terminal phenylalanine or tryptophan, this CDR3 likely stems from a read error. The chain carries TRBV10-3 and TRBJ2-1; 7 nucleotides match TRBD2. This CDR3 has 16 residues. Germline V CDR1 and CDR2: ENHRY, SYGVKD. The CDR3 here is CVISESMAGAYNEQFL. In DNA form, the CDR3 reads TGTGTCATCAGTGAGTCGATGGCGGGAGCCTACAATGAGCAGTTCTTA.

On this clonotype: The junction does not match germline at one end; this may be a read error. The V gene is TRBV11-1, the J gene TRBJ1-1; no definite D call. This CDR3 is built from 14 residues. Germline CDR1 SGHAT, CDR2 FQDESV (reference sequence). For the CDR3, the DNA is TGTGCCAGCATCTTAATAACAGTGAACACTGAAGCTTTCTTT. It codes for CASILITVNTEAFF.